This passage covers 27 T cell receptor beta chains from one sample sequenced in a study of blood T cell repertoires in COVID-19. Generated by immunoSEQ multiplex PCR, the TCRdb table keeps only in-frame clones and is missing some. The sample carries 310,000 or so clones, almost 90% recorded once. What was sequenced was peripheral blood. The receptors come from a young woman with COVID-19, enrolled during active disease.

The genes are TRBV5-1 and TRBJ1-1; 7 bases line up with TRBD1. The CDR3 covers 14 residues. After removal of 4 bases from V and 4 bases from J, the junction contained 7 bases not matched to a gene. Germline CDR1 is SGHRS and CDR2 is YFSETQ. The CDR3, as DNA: TGCGCCAGCAGCCCGGGGGCAGGGGGCACTGAAGCTTTCTTT. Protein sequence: CASSPGAGGTEAFF.

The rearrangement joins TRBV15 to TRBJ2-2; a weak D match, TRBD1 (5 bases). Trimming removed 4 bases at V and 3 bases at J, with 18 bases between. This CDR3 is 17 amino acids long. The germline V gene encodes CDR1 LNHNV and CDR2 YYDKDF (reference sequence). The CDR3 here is CATSTDTRAGYTGELFF. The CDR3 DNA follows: TGTGCCACCAGCACTGACACCAGGGCAGGTTACACCGGGGAGCTGTTTTTT. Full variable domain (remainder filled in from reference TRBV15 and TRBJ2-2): DAMVIQNPRYQVTQFGKPVTLSCSQTLNHNVMYWYQQKSSQAPKLLFHYYDKDFNNEADTPDNFQSRRPNTSFCFLDIRSPGLGDTAMYLCATSTDTRAGYTGELFFGEGSRLTVL.

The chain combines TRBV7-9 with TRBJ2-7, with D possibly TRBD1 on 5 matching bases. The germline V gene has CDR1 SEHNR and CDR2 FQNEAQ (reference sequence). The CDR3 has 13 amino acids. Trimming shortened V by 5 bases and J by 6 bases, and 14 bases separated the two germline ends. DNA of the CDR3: TGTGCCAGCAGCCCAAAGGGGTTCGGCGAGCAGTACTTC. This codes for CASSPKGFGEQYF.

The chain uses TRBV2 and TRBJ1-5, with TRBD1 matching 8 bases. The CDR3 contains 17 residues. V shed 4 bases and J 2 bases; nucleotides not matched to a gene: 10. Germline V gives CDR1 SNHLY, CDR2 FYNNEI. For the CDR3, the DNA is TGTGCCAGCAGTGTAGTCAGGGGGCCGGAGGGCAATCAGCCCCAGCATTTT. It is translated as CASSVVRGPEGNQPQHF.

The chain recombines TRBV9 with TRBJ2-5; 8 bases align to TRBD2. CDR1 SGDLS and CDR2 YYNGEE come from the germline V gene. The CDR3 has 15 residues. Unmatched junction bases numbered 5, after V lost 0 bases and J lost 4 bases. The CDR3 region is CASSVGTGGVETQYF. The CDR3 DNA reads TGTGCCAGCAGCGTAGGAACGGGAGGGGTAGAGACCCAGTACTTC.

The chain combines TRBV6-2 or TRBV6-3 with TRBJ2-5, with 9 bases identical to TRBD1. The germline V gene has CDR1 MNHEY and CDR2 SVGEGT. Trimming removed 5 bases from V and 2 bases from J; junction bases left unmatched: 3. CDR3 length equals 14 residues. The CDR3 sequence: CASSPGTGQETQYF. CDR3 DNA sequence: TGTGCCAGCAGTCCCGGGACAGGGCAAGAGACCCAGTACTTC.

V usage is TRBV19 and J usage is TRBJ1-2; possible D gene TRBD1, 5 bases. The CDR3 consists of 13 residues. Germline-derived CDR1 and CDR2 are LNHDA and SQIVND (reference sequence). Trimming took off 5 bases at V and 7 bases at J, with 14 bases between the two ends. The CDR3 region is CASSLSGVGGYTF. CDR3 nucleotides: TGTGCCAGTAGTTTATCGGGGGTCGGTGGCTACACCTTC.

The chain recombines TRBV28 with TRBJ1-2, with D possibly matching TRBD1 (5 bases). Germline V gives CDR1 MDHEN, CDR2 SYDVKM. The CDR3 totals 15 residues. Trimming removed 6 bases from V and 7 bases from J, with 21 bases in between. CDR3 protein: CASSPPRGVSGGYTF. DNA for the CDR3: TGTGCCAGCAGCCCACCTCGGGGGGTATCGGGTGGCTACACCTTC.

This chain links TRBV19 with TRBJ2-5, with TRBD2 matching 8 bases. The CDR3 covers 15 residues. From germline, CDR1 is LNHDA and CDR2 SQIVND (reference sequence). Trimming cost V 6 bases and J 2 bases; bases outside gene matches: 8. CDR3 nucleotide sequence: TGTGCCAGTAGCCCGAAAGTAGCGGGACAAGAGACCCAGTACTTC. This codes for CASSPKVAGQETQYF.

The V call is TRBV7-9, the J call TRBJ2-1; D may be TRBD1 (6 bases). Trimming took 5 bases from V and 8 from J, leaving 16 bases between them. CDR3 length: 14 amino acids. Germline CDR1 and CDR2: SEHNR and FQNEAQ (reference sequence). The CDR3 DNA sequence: TGTGCCAGCAGCGAAAGAGGGGGTTTGGATGAGCAGTTCTTC. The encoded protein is CASSERGGLDEQFF.

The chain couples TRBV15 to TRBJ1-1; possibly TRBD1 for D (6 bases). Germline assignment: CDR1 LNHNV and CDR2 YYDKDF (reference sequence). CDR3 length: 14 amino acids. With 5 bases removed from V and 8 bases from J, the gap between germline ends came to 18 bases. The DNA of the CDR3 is TGTGCCACCAGCTCCGGTCAGGGGACCATCGAAGCTTTCTTT. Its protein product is CATSSGQGTIEAFF.

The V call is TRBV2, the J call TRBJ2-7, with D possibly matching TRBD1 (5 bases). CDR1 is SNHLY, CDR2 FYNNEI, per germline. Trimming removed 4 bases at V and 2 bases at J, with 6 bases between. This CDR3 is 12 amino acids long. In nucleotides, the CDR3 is TGTGCCAGCAGTGCGACAGCCTACGAGCAGTACTTC. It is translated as CASSATAYEQYF.

The CDR3 DNA reads TGCGCCAGCAGCCAAGGGGTAGCTAACTCCTACGAGCAGTACTTC. Protein sequence: CASSQGVANSYEQYF. The genes are TRBV4-1 and TRBJ2-7; D unclear. Germline-derived CDR1 and CDR2 are MGHRA and YSYEKL. The V gene lost 1 base and the J gene lost 0 bases, with 10 bases spanning the gap. The CDR3 length is 15 residues.

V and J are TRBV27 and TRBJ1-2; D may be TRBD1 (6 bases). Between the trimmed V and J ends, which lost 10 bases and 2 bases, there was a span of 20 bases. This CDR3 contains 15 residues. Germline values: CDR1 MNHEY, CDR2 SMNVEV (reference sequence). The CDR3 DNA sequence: TGTGCCACCAGACAGGCTCAAATACTCAACTATGGCTACACCTTC. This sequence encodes CATRQAQILNYGYTF.

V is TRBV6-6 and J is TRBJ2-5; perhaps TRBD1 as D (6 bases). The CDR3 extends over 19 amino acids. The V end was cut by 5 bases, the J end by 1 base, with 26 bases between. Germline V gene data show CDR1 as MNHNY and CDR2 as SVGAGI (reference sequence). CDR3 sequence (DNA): TGTGCCAGCAGTCCCCTCCCCCCCTCGGCAGGGGCGGGCCAAGAGACCCAGTACTTC. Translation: CASSPLPPSAGAGQETQYF.

DNA for the CDR3: TGTGCCAGCAGCTTAGGGGGGACGACTGACTACACCTTC. Its protein is CASSLGGTTDYTF. This chain uses TRBV7-3 with TRBJ1-2; D might be TRBD1 (5 bases). V lost 2 bases and J 10 bases, leaving 14 bases between the germline ends. Per the germline V gene, CDR1 is SGHTA and CDR2 is FQGTGA. This CDR3 has 13 residues.

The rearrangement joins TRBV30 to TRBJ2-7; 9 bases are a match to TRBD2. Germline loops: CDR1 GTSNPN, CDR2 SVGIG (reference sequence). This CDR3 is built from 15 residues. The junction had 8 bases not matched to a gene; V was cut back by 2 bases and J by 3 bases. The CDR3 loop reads CAWSRGLAEGYEQYF. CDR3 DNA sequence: TGTGCCTGGAGTAGGGGACTAGCAGAGGGCTACGAGCAGTACTTC.

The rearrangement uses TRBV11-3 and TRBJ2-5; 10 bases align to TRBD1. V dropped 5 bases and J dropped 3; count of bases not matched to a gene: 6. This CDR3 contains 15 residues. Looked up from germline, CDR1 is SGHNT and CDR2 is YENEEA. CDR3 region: CASSHGTGVEETQYF. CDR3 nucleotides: TGTGCCAGCAGCCATGGGACAGGGGTGGAAGAGACCCAGTACTTC.

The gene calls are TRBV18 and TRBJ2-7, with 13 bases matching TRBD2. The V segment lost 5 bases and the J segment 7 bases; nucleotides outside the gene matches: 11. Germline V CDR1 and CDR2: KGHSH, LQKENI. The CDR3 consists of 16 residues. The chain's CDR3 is CASSGGLAGKTREQYF. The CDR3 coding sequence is TGTGCCAGCTCAGGGGGACTAGCGGGAAAAACGCGGGAGCAGTACTTC.

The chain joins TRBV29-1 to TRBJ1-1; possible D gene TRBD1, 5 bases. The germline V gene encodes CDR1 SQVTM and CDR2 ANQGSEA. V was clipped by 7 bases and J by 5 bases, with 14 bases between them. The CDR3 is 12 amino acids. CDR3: CSAGQEITEAFF. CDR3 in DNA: TGCAGCGCCGGACAAGAGATAACTGAAGCTTTCTTT.

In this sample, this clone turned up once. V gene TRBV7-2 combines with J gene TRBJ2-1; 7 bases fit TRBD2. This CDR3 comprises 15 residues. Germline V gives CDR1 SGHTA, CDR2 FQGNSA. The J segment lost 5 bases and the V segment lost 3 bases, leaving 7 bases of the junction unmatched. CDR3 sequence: CASSFRGEGHNEQFF. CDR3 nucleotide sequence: TGTGCCAGCAGCTTTCGCGGGGAGGGGCACAATGAGCAGTTCTTC.

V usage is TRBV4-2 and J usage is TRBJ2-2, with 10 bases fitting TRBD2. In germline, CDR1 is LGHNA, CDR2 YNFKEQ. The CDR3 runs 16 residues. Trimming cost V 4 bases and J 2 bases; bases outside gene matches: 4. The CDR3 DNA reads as TGTGCCAGCAGCCTAGGACTAGCGGATAACACCGGGGAGCTGTTTTTT. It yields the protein CASSLGLADNTGELFF.

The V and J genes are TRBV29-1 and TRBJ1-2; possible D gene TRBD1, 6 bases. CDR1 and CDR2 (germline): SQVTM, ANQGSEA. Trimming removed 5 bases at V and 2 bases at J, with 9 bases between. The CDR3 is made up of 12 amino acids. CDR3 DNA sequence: TGCAGCGTTACCACAGGGAACTATGGCTACACCTTC. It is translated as CSVTTGNYGYTF. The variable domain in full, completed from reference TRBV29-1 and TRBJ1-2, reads SAVISQKPSRDICQRGTSLTIQCQVDSQVTMMFWYRQQPGQSLTLIATANQGSEATYESGFVIDKFPISRPNLTFSTLTVSNMSPEDSSIYLCSVTTGNYGYTFGSGTRLTVV.

Here the CDR3 reads CASSLVPSQETQYF. The CDR3 DNA is TGTGCCAGCAGCTTAGTACCCAGTCAAGAGACCCAGTACTTC. This rearrangement joins TRBV7-9 to TRBJ2-5; D gene ambiguous. CDR3 length: 14 amino acids. V dropped 1 base and J dropped 2 bases, with 8 bases sitting between them. Per the germline V gene, CDR1 is SEHNR and CDR2 is FQNEAQ (reference sequence).

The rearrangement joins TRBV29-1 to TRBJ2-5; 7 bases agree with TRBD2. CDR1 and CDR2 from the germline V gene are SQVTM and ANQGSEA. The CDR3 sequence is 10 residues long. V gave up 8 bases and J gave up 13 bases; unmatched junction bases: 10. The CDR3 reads CSCDDGGWYF. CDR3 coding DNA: TGCAGCTGCGACGACGGGGGGTGGTACTTC.

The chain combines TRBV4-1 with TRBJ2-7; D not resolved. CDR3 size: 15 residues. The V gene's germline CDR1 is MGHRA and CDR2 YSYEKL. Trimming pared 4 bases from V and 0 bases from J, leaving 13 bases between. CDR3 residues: CASSRQQENSYEQYF. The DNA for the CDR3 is TGCGCCAGCAGCCGCCAACAAGAAAACTCCTACGAGCAGTACTTC.

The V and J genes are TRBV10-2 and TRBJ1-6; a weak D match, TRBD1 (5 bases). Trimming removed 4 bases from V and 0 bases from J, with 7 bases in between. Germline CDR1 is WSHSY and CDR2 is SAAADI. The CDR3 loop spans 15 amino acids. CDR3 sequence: CASSAGDSYNSPLHF. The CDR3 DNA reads TGCGCCAGCAGTGCGGGGGACTCCTATAATTCACCCCTCCACTTT.